This T cell receptor beta chain is drawn from a study of T cell repertoires in cytomegalovirus infection (dated by TCRdb to about 2019). About the study as a whole: Donor HLA type was relevant to the analysis, as public TCR beta signatures indicated carriage of CMV infection together with the matching HLA type.

Results and caveats for the whole study, not just this receptor: Carriers of CMV infection plus the relevant HLA type were discriminated by the cumulative frequency of public TCR beta family members in the study cohort and in an independent roughly 380-donor cohort. The ex vivo response was dominated by HLA-C-restricted CMV-specific TCR beta clonotypes, and the single most frequent clonotype in two of eight donors was supplied by these HLA-C-restricted clonotypes.

The sample holds many counts of this clonotype. Its antigen is currently not known. The input lacks base qualities; no much larger clone sits a single base away. V is reduced by 6 bases and J by 2 bases, leaving a spacing of 13 bases between them. Its CDR3 holds 14 amino acids, cysteine through phenylalanine. Just CDR3 DNA is preserved here, 42 bases in frame from base 1. As encoded in the germline V gene, CDR1 is SGHVS while CDR2 is FQNEAQ. Sequencing instrument: Illumina HiSeq 1500. TCRdb redid the processing of the public reads, applying fastp at Q25 and MiXCR, and retained in-frame beta chains. Identical CDR3 proteins give one entry, which carries the most common genes and DNA. The sample contains about 320,000 distinct CDR3 sequences, over 7.5% of them found a single time. Of the sample, 4.3% falls within the top ten clones.

The rearranged segments are TRBV7-8 and TRBJ2-5, and possibly TRBD2, on 6 matching bases. The clonotype comes from a human donor in good health (CMV status not recorded). Some clones in this sample may be carry-over from other donors' samples. The sample consisted of PBMCs. The CDR3 in this case is CASRPFAGQETQYF. The DNA is as follows: TGTGCCAGCAGACCCTTCGCGGGACAAGAGACCCAGTACTTC.